Shown below are 4 T cell receptor beta chains from a single sample sequenced in a study of graft-versus-host responses after intestinal transplantation. Some clones are missing from TCRdb's copy, which holds only in-frame ones; the method was immunoSEQ multiplex PCR. Here the sample spans tens of thousands of clones, around 92% being singletons. The starting material was PBMCs, obtained 98 days after intestinal transplantation. The receptors were sampled from a human patient who received an intestinal transplant, so some T cells may come from the graft donor.

The gene calls are TRBV11-2 and TRBJ1-6; D is unclear. Trimming removed 5 bases from V and 3 bases from J, with 17 bases in between. The CDR3 sequence is 17 residues long. Per the germline V gene, CDR1 is SGHAT and CDR2 is FQNNGV. CDR3 region: CASSPLKGRYYNSPLHF. The CDR3 DNA is TGTGCCAGCAGCCCACTCAAAGGGCGTTACTATAATTCACCCCTCCACTTT.

The V and J genes are TRBV11-2 and TRBJ2-1, with TRBD2 matching 8 bases. Trimming cost V 5 bases and J 6 bases; bases outside gene matches: 6. This CDR3 has 14 amino acids. Per the germline V gene, CDR1 is SGHAT and CDR2 is FQNNGV. CDR3 DNA: TGTGCCAGCAGCCAAGCGGGAGTGGTCAATGAGCAGTTCTTC. It is translated as CASSQAGVVNEQFF.

The rearrangement uses TRBV15 and TRBJ2-5, with 10 bases that match TRBD2. The V gene end was trimmed by 0 bases and the J gene end by 2 bases; junction bases not matched to a gene: 6. Germline V lookup: CDR1 LNHNV, CDR2 YYDKDF (reference sequence). The CDR3 contains 17 residues. The CDR3 coding sequence is TGTGCCACCAGCAGAGACCCAGCGGGGGGGGTGCAAGAGACCCAGTACTTC. This encodes CATSRDPAGGVQETQYF.

The CDR3 region has the DNA TGTGCCAGTACCCCAGGGGCAGGGGACTACGAGCAGTACTTC. Its protein product is CASTPGAGDYEQYF. This sequence joins TRBV19 and TRBJ2-7, with D perhaps matching TRBD1 (6 bases). Trimming shortened V by 7 bases and J by 3 bases, and 16 bases separated the two germline ends. The germline V gene has CDR1 LNHDA and CDR2 SQIVND (reference sequence). This CDR3 comprises 14 residues.